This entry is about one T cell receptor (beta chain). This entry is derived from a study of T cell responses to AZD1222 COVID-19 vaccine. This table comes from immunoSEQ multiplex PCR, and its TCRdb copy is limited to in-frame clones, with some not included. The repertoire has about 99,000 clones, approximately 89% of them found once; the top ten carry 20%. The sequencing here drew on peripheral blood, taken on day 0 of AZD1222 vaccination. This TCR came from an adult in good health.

CDR3 nucleotide sequence: TGCGCCAGCACTCCGGGACAGGGAACTACTGAAGCTTTCTTT. Its translation: CASTPGQGTTEAFF. The V call is TRBV10-1, the J call TRBJ1-1, with 9 bases aligning to TRBD1. Per germline, CDR1 WNHNN and CDR2 SYGVQD (reference sequence). The junction had 8 bases not matched to a gene; V was cut back by 7 bases and J by 5 bases. The CDR3 spans 14 residues.